This TCR beta chain was documented in a study of blood T cell repertoires in COVID-19. Across the whole study: The United States, Italy and Spain provided the acute and convalescent COVID-19 samples. Sources were T cells, B-cell-depleted T cells, or PBMCs; the material itself was cDNA or gDNA.

Profiling relied on immunoSEQ multiplex PCR, and the TCRdb table lists in-frame clones only, not all of them. The data contain under 60,000 clones, about four fifths of them seen just once; the ten biggest clones take up 7.3%. The CDR3 totals 13 residues. Germline V CDR1 and CDR2: SGHNT, YYREEE (reference sequence). Trimming removed 5 bases from V and 7 bases from J, with 12 bases in between. The source is a man aged 40-49 years with acute or convalescent COVID-19. The rearrangement uses TRBV5-4 and TRBJ1-4; tentatively, D is TRBD1 (5 bases). Sequencing was carried out using peripheral blood. The CDR3 loop reads CASSAGRGEKLFF. Written as DNA, the CDR3 is TGTGCCAGCAGTGCGGGGAGGGGTGAAAAACTGTTTTTT.